This T cell receptor (beta chain) was sequenced during a study of T cell repertoires in cytomegalovirus infection. V lost 5 bases, J lost 12 bases, and 22 bases lay in between. Germline assignment: CDR1 MNHEY and CDR2 SVGEGT. The length of the CDR3 is 15 residues. This clonotype was found a few times. Its antigen is not identified. Using its own MiXCR run on the reads, TCRdb lists one record per CDR3 protein. This table holds some 700,000 distinct CDR3 sequences, 33% found once. V is TRBV6-2 or TRBV6-3 and J is TRBJ1-4; D perhaps matches TRBD1 (5 bases). Source: cultured PBMCs, taken from culture after CMV antigen stimulation. The sequence was collected from a human donor in good health (CMV status not recorded). Some clones in this sample may be carry-over from other donors' samples. The CDR3: CASSLDPGPPAELFF. DNA of the CDR3: TGTGCCAGCAGTCTAGACCCGGGACCGCCCGCGGAACTGTTTTTT.